This TCR beta chain was sequenced in a study of blood T cell repertoires in COVID-19. Original processing notes: Amplification of reference gene primers provided the estimated nucleated cell counts. Measured with immunoSEQ multiplex PCR; TCRdb has only the in-frame clones, and not every one. Clone size and V and J calls were adopted from that table, with D and trimming inferred from the DNA. The table shows about 150,000 clones, with approximately 86% occurring only once. Germline values: CDR1 SGHNT, CDR2 YYREEE (reference sequence). The CDR3 covers 16 residues. Trimming took 4 bases from V and 5 from J; bases not matched to a gene: 10.

The sequenced material came from peripheral blood. This rearrangement joins TRBV5-4 to TRBJ1-4; 8 nucleotides line up with TRBD1. The sequence was obtained from a woman aged 80 or older with COVID-19, enrolled during active disease. The CDR3 sequence: CASSVIGQGINEKLFF. CDR3 in DNA: TGTGCCAGCAGCGTAATAGGACAGGGTATAAATGAAAAACTGTTTTTT.